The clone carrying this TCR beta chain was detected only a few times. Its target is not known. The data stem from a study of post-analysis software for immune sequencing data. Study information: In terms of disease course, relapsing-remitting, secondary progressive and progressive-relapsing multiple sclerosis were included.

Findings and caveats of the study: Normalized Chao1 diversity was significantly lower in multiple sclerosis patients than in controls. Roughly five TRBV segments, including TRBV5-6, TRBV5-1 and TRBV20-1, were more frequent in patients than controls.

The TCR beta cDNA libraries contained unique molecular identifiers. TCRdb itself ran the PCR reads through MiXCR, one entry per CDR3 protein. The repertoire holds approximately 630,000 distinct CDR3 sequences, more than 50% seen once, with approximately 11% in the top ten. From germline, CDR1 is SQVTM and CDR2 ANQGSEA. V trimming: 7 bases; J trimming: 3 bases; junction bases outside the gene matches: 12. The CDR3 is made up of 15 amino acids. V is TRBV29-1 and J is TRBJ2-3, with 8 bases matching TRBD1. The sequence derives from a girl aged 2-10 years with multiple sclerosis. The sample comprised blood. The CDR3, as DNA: TGCAGCGGAGGGCAGGGGGCGGATTTAACAGATACGCAGTATTTT. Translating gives CSGGQGADLTDTQYF.